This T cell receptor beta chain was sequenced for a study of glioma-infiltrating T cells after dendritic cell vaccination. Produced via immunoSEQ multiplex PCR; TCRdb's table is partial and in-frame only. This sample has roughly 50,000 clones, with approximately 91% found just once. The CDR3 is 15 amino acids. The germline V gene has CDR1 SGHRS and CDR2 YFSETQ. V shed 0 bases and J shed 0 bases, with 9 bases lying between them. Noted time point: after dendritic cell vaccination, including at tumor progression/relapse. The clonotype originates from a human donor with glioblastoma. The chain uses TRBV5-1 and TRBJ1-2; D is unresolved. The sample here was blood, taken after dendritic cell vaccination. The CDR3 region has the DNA TGCGCCAGCAGCTTGGACCGGAGAGCTAACTATGGCTACACCTTC. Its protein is CASSLDRRANYGYTF.